This T cell receptor (beta chain) came from a study of blood T cell repertoires in COVID-19. Looking at the study overall: Spain, Italy and the United States supplied samples that represented acute and convalescent COVID-19. T cells, B-cell-depleted T cells, or PBMCs provided the cDNA or gDNA that served as material.

This clone was observed a few times. Only in-frame clones appear in the TCRdb table, and some are missing; sequencing was by immunoSEQ multiplex PCR. The table lists approximately 50,000 clones, 77% of them singletons. Sequenced: peripheral blood. This TCR came from a man in his 70s with active or convalescent COVID-19.

The CDR3 DNA follows: TGTGCCAGCAGCTTGTACTCTTCACCCCTCCACTTT. The encoded protein is CASSLYSSPLHF. This rearrangement joins TRBV7-9 to TRBJ1-6; D not certain. The CDR3 is made up of 12 amino acids. Germline-derived CDR1 and CDR2 are SEHNR and FQNEAQ (reference sequence). V lost 3 bases to trimming and J lost 9 bases, with 6 bases between them.